A selection of T cell receptor beta chains follows, all from one sample in a study of T cell changes during pregnancy in multiple sclerosis. The table came from immunoSEQ multiplex PCR; TCRdb's copy has only in-frame clones and leaves some out. This sample has roughly 59,000 clones, with approximately 93% found just once. Sequences were derived from CD8+ T cells from peripheral blood mononuclear cells, sampled in the second trimester of pregnancy. The receptors shown here come from a female donor with multiple sclerosis, enrolled in a pregnancy study. CDR3s include the opening cysteine and the closing phenylalanine or tryptophan. Each record gives: D gene, J gene, clone size, V gene, CDR3 protein, CDR3 DNA. A D gene is named only where the DNA matches it firmly. Not every row has a clone size; where given, it reads once, few, many or a size class.

>.|TRBJ2-3|.|TRBV5-1
CASSLATVIEDTQYF
TGCGCCAGCAGCTTGGCTACAGTAATTGAAGATACGCAGTATTTT
>.|TRBJ2-7|.|TRBV27
CASSTIQGIRNEQYF
TGTGCCAGCAGTACTATCCAGGGCATTAGGAACGAGCAGTACTTC
>.|TRBJ2-1|.|TRBV7-9
CASSLLGLATPLEYNEQFF
TGTGCCAGCAGCCTCTTGGGGCTAGCGACACCCCTAGAGTACAATGAGCAGTTCTTC
>.|TRBJ1-2|.|TRBV27
CASSLSAGARGNYGYTF
TGTGCCAGCAGTTTAAGCGCAGGGGCGAGAGGTAACTATGGCTACACCTTC
>TRBD1|TRBJ2-2|.|TRBV7-9
CASSLNDRDTGELFF
TGTGCCAGCAGCCTAAACGACAGGGACACCGGGGAGCTGTTTTTT
>.|TRBJ2-7|.|TRBV5-1
CASSAQGKNEQYF
TGCGCCAGCAGCGCCCAGGGGAAGAACGAGCAGTACTTC
>TRBD2|TRBJ2-7|.|TRBV27
CASSPTPGGRFYEQYF
TGTGCCAGCAGCCCCACGCCTGGCGGGAGGTTCTACGAGCAGTACTTC
>.|TRBJ2-1|.|TRBV7-6
CASRGSGASYNEQFF
TGTGCCAGCAGGGGATCAGGGGCCTCCTACAATGAGCAGTTCTTC
>.|TRBJ1-1|.|TRBV7-6
CASSLEGAEAFF
TGTGCCAGCAGCTTAGAGGGGGCTGAAGCTTTCTTT
>TRBD2|TRBJ2-2|.|TRBV11-3
CASSRGLAGTGELFF
TGTGCCAGCAGCCGGGGACTAGCGGGAACCGGGGAGCTGTTTTTT
>.|TRBJ2-1|.|TRBV7-9
CASSLAQGSYNEQFF
TGTGCCAGCAGCTTAGCACAGGGCTCCTACAATGAGCAGTTCTTC
>.|TRBJ1-5|.|TRBV19
CASSIGGYSNQPQHF
TGTGCCAGTAGTATCGGAGGTTATAGCAATCAGCCCCAGCATTTT
>.|TRBJ1-1|.|TRBV27
CASNPLLGGGNTEAFF
TGTGCCAGCAACCCCCTACTGGGGGGGGGAAACACTGAAGCTTTCTTT
>.|TRBJ1-2|once|TRBV29-1
CSVESRVGYTF
TGCAGCGTTGAATCCAGGGTTGGCTACACCTTC
>TRBD2|TRBJ2-3|.|TRBV6-4
CASSDSTSGMADTQYF
TGTGCCAGCAGTGACTCGACTAGCGGGATGGCGGATACGCAGTATTTT
>.|TRBJ1-1|few|TRBV7-9
CASSLQGSMNTEAFF
TGTGCCAGCAGTCTACAGGGCTCGATGAACACTGAAGCTTTCTTT
>TRBD2|TRBJ2-1|.|TRBV4-2
CASSQELTTSGRAEQFF
TGTGCCAGCAGCCAAGAACTCACGACTAGCGGGAGGGCCGAGCAGTTCTTC
>TRBD2|TRBJ2-7|.|TRBV11-2
CASSPSGSEQYF
TGTGCCAGCAGCCCAAGCGGGAGCGAGCAGTACTTC
>.|TRBJ1-5|.|TRBV27
CASLSSLRGYPRRQPQHF
TGTGCCAGCTTGTCAAGTCTTAGGGGATATCCTAGGCGACAGCCCCAGCATTTT
>.|TRBJ2-7|.|TRBV2
CASSPSLHYEQYF
TGTGCCAGCAGCCCCTCTCTGCACTATGAGCAGTACTTC
>.|TRBJ2-7|.|TRBV6-6
CASSTYYEQYF
TGTGCCAGCAGTACTTACTACGAGCAGTACTTC
>TRBD1|TRBJ2-7|once|TRBV28
CASSTNEPGQGYEQYF
TGTGCCAGCAGTACTAACGAGCCGGGACAGGGATACGAGCAGTACTTC
>.|TRBJ2-1|.|TRBV27
CASSLSLVGDNEQFF
TGTGCCAGCAGTTTATCCTTGGTGGGAGACAATGAGCAGTTCTTC
>TRBD2|TRBJ2-7|.|TRBV5-4
CASSLLAGGPGEQYF
TGTGCCAGCAGCTTACTAGCGGGAGGGCCGGGAGAGCAGTACTTC
>.|TRBJ2-7|.|TRBV5-6
CASSEAISPYEQYF
TGTGCCAGCAGCGAGGCTATCTCTCCCTACGAGCAGTACTTC
>.|TRBJ1-1|once|TRBV7-9
CASSWAGTEAFF
TGTGCCAGCAGCTGGGCGGGCACTGAAGCTTTCTTT
>.|TRBJ1-1|.|TRBV6-5
CASSPNLSGAFF
TGTGCCAGCAGCCCGAATCTTTCAGGAGCTTTCTTT
>.|TRBJ1-1|few|TRBV14
CASSQARETEAFF
TGTGCCAGCAGCCAAGCGCGGGAAACTGAAGCTTTCTTT
>TRBD2|TRBJ2-5|.|TRBV10-2
CASSGLAGLEETQYF
TGCGCCAGCTCGGGACTAGCGGGACTGGAAGAGACCCAGTACTTC
>TRBD1|TRBJ1-1|.|TRBV19
CASSSDRVTEAFF
TGTGCCAGTAGTTCCGACAGGGTCACTGAAGCTTTCTTT
>TRBD1|TRBJ1-2|.|TRBV10-3
CAISTGQSNYGYTF
TGTGCCATCAGTACGGGACAGAGTAACTATGGCTACACCTTC
>.|TRBJ1-1|.|TRBV6-1
CASSESPGLGRGEAFF
TGTGCCAGCAGTGAATCCCCGGGCCTCGGACGGGGTGAAGCTTTCTTT
>TRBD1|TRBJ2-7|.|TRBV5-6
CASSLGRTGSREQYF
TGTGCCAGCAGCTTGGGGCGGACAGGGTCTCGCGAGCAGTACTTC
>.|TRBJ1-1|.|TRBV15
CATSSDRSLNTEAFF
TGTGCCACCAGCAGCGACAGGAGTTTGAACACTGAAGCTTTCTTT
>TRBD2|TRBJ2-7|.|TRBV5-1
CASSFLPGLAGGTYEQYF
TGCGCCAGCAGCTTCTTACCTGGACTAGCGGGAGGGACCTACGAGCAGTACTTC
>TRBD1|TRBJ2-5|once|TRBV13
CASSSQGVGETQYF
TGTGCCAGCAGCTCACAGGGGGTGGGAGAGACCCAGTACTTC
>.|TRBJ1-1|.|TRBV27
CASSLTRGTEAFF
TGTGCCAGCAGTTTGACACGTGGGACTGAAGCTTTCTTT
>.|TRBJ1-1|few|TRBV29-1
CSVEGEGHQNTEAFF
TGCAGCGTTGAGGGGGAGGGACATCAGAACACTGAAGCTTTCTTT
>.|TRBJ1-1|few|TRBV30
CAWSVGDIEAFF
TGTGCCTGGAGTGTAGGGGACATTGAAGCTTTCTTT
>.|TRBJ2-2|.|TRBV6-1
CASSEAPGSTGELFF
TGTGCCAGCAGTGAAGCGCCTGGTAGCACCGGGGAGCTGTTTTTT
>.|TRBJ1-1|.|TRBV27
CASSFRDSYMNTEAFF
TGTGCCAGCAGTTTCCGAGACAGCTATATGAACACTGAAGCTTTCTTT
>.|TRBJ2-7|.|TRBV27
CASRSFDSTSYEQYF
TGTGCCAGCAGATCTTTTGACTCTACCTCCTACGAGCAGTACTTC
>.|TRBJ2-7|.|TRBV7-8
CASSILSDEQYF
TGTGCCAGCAGCATACTTTCGGACGAGCAGTACTTC